Detailed here is one TCR beta chain. Clones were sequenced by immunoSEQ multiplex PCR, and TCRdb holds only the in-frame ones, with some missing. The sample has tens of thousands of clones, 97% seen once. Looked up from germline, CDR1 is MNHNY and CDR2 is SVGAGI (reference sequence). There are 13 residues in the CDR3. With 7 bases clipped from V and 2 bases from J, the junction kept 5 bases outside the gene matches. These data belong to a study of B cell selection in AIRE deficiency. Sorting defined conventional CD4 T cells as CD4+CD127+. This clonotype was sampled from a human donor with AIRE deficiency. Sequenced sample: conventional CD4+ T cells sorted from PBMCs. The chain employs TRBV6-6 and TRBJ2-7; the match to TRBD1 covers 7 bases. The DNA for the CDR3 is TGTGCCAGCACCAAGGGACAGACCTACGAGCAGTACTTC. Translation gives CASTKGQTYEQYF.